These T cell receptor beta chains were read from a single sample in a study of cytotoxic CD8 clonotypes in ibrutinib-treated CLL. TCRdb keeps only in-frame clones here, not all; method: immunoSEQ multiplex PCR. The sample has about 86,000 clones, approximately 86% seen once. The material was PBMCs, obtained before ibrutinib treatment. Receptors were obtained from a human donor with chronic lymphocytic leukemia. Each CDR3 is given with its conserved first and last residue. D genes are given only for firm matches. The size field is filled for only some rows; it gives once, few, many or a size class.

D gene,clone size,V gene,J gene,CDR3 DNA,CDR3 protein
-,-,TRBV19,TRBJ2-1,TGTGCCAGTGGTAGAAGTCGGGATTTCTCCTACAATGAGCAGTTCTTC,CASGRSRDFSYNEQFF
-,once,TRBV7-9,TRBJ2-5,TGTGCCAGCAGCTCCCTCACAGGGTTCCAAGAGACCCAGTACTTC,CASSSLTGFQETQYF
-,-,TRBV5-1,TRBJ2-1,TGCGCCAGCAGCTTGGACTGGAGTTTGGCCTACAATGAGCAGTTCTTC,CASSLDWSLAYNEQFF
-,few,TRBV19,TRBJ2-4,TGTGCCAGTAGTATCGGGGGGCTACTAGCCAAAAACATTCAGTACTTC,CASSIGGLLAKNIQYF
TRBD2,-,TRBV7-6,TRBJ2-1,TGTGCCAGCAGCATTGGACTAGCGGGCGAGACTAATGAGCAGTTCTTC,CASSIGLAGETNEQFF
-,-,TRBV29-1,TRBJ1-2,TGCAGCGCCGGGGTGGGGGCGCAGGGCTACACCTTC,CSAGVGAQGYTF
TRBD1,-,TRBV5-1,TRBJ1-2,TGCGCCAGCAGCTCCCTGACAGGGAGCTATGGCTACACCTTC,CASSSLTGSYGYTF
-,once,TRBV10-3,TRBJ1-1,TGTGCCATCAGTGCCGTGAACACTGAAGCTTTCTTT,CAISAVNTEAFF
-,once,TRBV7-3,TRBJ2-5,TGTGCCAGCAGCTTATCGAGTCTGGAGACCCAGTACTTC,CASSLSSLETQYF
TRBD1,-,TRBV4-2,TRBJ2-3,TGTGCCAGCGGAGAACAGGGGCGCACAGATACGCAGTATTTT,CASGEQGRTDTQYF
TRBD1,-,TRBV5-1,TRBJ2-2,TGCGCCAGCAGCTTGGCAGGGGGCGCACAGGGCACCGGGGAGCTGTTTTTT,CASSLAGGAQGTGELFF
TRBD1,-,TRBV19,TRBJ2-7,TGTGCCAGTACCTTGGGACAGGGTCCTTCCTACGAGCAGTACTTC,CASTLGQGPSYEQYF
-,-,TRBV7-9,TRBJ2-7,TGTGCCAGCAGCCTACTACAGGGTTTGGAATACGAGCAGTACTTC,CASSLLQGLEYEQYF
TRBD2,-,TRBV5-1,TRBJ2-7,TGCGCCAGCAGCTCCCTCGGGTGGCTAGCGGGTTCCTACGAGCAGTACTTC,CASSSLGWLAGSYEQYF
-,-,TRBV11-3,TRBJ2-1,TGTGCCAGCAGCTTAGTATCGGGAATGAGCTTCAATGAGCAGTTCTTC,CASSLVSGMSFNEQFF
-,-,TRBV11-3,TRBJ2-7,TGTGCCAGCAGCTTAGCGGCTAGCGAGACCTACGAGCAGTACTTC,CASSLAASETYEQYF
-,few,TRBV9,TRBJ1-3,TGTGCCAGCAGCGACACAGGTGCTTCTGGAAACACCATATATTTT,CASSDTGASGNTIYF
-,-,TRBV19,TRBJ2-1,TGTGCCAGTATGAAGGGAGTCCCCTACAATGAGCAGTTCTTC,CASMKGVPYNEQFF
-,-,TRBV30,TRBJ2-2,TGTGCCTGGAGTGGAACAGGGTTTTCCGGGGAGCTGTTTTTT,CAWSGTGFSGELFF
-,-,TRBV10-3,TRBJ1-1,TGTGCCATCAGTGACCAGGGGAACACTGAAGCTTTCTTT,CAISDQGNTEAFF
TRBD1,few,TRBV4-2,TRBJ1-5,TGTGCCAGCAGCCAAGCCTTGGGACAGAGCAATCAGCCCCAGCATTTT,CASSQALGQSNQPQHF
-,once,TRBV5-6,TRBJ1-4,TGTGCCAGCAGCTTCCGAGTCAGGGCAACAAATGAAAAACTGTTTTTT,CASSFRVRATNEKLFF
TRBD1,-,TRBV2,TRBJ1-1,TGTGCCAGCAGTGCAGACAGGGCCACTGAAGCTTTCTTT,CASSADRATEAFF
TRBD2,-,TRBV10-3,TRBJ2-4,TGTGCCATCAGTGAAGTATGGACTAGCGGGAGGGACCTAGCCAAAAACATTCAGTACTTC,CAISEVWTSGRDLAKNIQYF
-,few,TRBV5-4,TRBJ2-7,TGTGCCAGCAGCTCCTCGGCCCTGAGCTCCTCCTACGAGCAGTACTTC,CASSSSALSSSYEQYF
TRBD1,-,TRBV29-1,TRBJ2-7,TGCAGCGTTGAAGGGCCCGGGACAGGAATCTACGAGCAGTACTTC,CSVEGPGTGIYEQYF
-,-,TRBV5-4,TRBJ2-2,TGTGCCAGCAGCTTCGAGACAGAGAACACCGGGGAGCTGTTTTTT,CASSFETENTGELFF
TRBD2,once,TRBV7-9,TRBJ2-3,TGTGCCAGCAGCTTATGGGCTAGCGGCTTCACAGATACGCAGTATTTT,CASSLWASGFTDTQYF
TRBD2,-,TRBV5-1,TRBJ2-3,TGCGCCAGCAGCTTGGGACTAGCGGGCTTTGGTACAGATACGCAGTATTTT,CASSLGLAGFGTDTQYF
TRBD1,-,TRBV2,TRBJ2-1,TGTGCCAGCAGTGACCGGTACAGGGGAGACACCTACAATGAGCAGTTCTTC,CASSDRYRGDTYNEQFF
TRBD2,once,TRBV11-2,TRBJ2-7,TGTGCCAGCAGCTTAATAACTAGCGGGAGGGCCAACTACGAGCAGTACTTC,CASSLITSGRANYEQYF
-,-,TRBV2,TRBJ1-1,TGTGCCAGCAGTGAACGAGAGGAGAACACTGAAGCTTTCTTT,CASSEREENTEAFF
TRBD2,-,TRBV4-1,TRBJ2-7,TGCGCCAGCAGCCAATCGGACGGGGGGGAGCAGTACTTC,CASSQSDGGEQYF
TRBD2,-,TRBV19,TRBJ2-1,TGTGCCAGTAGTACCCCATGGACTAGCGGGGAGAACAATGAGCAGTTCTTC,CASSTPWTSGENNEQFF
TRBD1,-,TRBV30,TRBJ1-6,TGTGCCTGGAGTCGCAGGGGGCTTGAGAATTCACCCCTCCACTTT,CAWSRRGLENSPLHF
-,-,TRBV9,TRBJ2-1,TGTGCCAGCAGCGAGAGGGGGAGGGCCCTTTATGATGAGCAGTTCTTC,CASSERGRALYDEQFF
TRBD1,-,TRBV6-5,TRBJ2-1,TGTGCCAGCAGTTACTCAAGGGGGCGCGCCTACAATGAGCAGTTCTTC,CASSYSRGRAYNEQFF
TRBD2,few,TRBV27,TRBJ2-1,TGTGCCAGCACCCAAAGACTAGCGGGAGGAACGAGCTCCTACAATGAGCAGTTCTTC,CASTQRLAGGTSSYNEQFF
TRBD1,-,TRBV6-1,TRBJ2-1,TGTGCCAGCAGTTTGGACAGGGATACCTACAATGAGCAGTTCTTC,CASSLDRDTYNEQFF
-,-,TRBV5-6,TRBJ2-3,TGTGCCAGCAGCATCAACACAGATACGCAGTATTTT,CASSINTDTQYF
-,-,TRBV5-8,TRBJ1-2,TGTGCCAGCACCTCCCCCGGCAGGCCGTCCGTCGGCTACACCTTC,CASTSPGRPSVGYTF
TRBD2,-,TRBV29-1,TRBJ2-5,TGCAGCGTTGAAGATCACCTAGCGGGCCTATCGCAAGAGACCCAGTACTTC,CSVEDHLAGLSQETQYF
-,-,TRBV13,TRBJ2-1,TGTGCCAGCAGTTGGGCGGGTGAGCAGTTCTTC,CASSWAGEQFF
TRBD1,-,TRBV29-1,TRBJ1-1,TGCAGCGAGACAGGGTTAGCTGAAGCTTTCTTT,CSETGLAEAFF
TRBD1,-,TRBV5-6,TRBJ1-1,TGTGCCAGCAGCCCTTGGCTGGACAGGGGGCGCGGGCAGGAAGCTTTCTTT,CASSPWLDRGRGQEAFF
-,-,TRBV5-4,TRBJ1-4,TGTGCCAGCAGCTTGATCTCAGGGGAAAAACTGTTTTTT,CASSLISGEKLFF
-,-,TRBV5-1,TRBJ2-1,TGCGCCAGCAGCTTTCAGGGTAGCTCCTACAATGAGCAGTTCTTC,CASSFQGSSYNEQFF
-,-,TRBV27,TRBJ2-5,TGTGCCAGCAGCCGACGACTAATCGATCAAGAGACCCAGTACTTC,CASSRRLIDQETQYF
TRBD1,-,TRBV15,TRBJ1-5,TGTGCCACCAGCCAGGACAGGACGAATCAGCCCCAGCATTTT,CATSQDRTNQPQHF
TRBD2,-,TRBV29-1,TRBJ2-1,TGCAGCGTTGAGGGGGGACGGGAGGGCCGTTTCTCCTACAATGAGCAGTTCTTC,CSVEGGREGRFSYNEQFF
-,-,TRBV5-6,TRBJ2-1,TGTGCCAGCAGCATAGGGCGGGTCTTAGGGGAGCAGTTCTTC,CASSIGRVLGEQFF
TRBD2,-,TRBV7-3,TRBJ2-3,TGTGCCAGCAGCTTAAGCGGGGGGGCCTTGGTTGATACGCAGTATTTT,CASSLSGGALVDTQYF